These 29 T cell receptor beta chains came from one sample sequenced in a study of beta chain features in type 1 diabetes. Investigators reverse transcribed all isolated RNA, so they sequenced expressed TCRB transcripts. The protocol was immunoSEQ multiplex PCR, while the TCRdb copy is restricted to in-frame clones and leaves out a portion. The repertoire includes hundreds of thousands of clones, around 13% of them detected once, and 0.017% sits in the top ten. The sample taken for sequencing was naive CD4+ T cells from blood. The receptors derive from a man between 18 and 35 years old in good health.

The V call is TRBV19, the J call TRBJ2-1, with D perhaps matching TRBD2 (6 bases). The CDR3 is made up of 15 amino acids. Germline CDR1 LNHDA, CDR2 SQIVND (reference sequence). Trimming took 5 bases from V and 9 from J, leaving 20 bases between them. In nucleotides, the CDR3 is TGTGCCAGTAGTTCCGGGGGTCGTGCTTCTATTGAGCAGTTCTTC. Translating it yields CASSSGGRASIEQFF.

This clone was detected only a few times. V is TRBV27 and J is TRBJ1-2, with TRBD1 matching over 8 bases. The ends lost 6 bases at V and 4 bases at J; junction bases unmatched: 13. The CDR3 length is 16 residues. Germline assignment: CDR1 MNHEY and CDR2 SMNVEV (reference sequence). The CDR3 DNA reads as TGTGCCAGCAGAACCCTCCGGGACAGGAGCCTCTATGGCTACACCTTC. It specifies CASRTLRDRSLYGYTF.

The gene calls are TRBV29-1 and TRBJ1-1; the match to TRBD1 covers 8 bases. Trimming took 6 bases from V and 5 from J; bases not matched to a gene: 8. The CDR3 consists of 13 residues. In germline, CDR1 is SQVTM, CDR2 ANQGSEA. CDR3 sequence reads: CSVATGAGTEAFF. The DNA for the CDR3 is TGCAGCGTGGCGACAGGGGCGGGGACTGAAGCTTTCTTT.

The chain employs TRBV19 and TRBJ1-2; D might be TRBD1 (6 bases). V lost 5 bases and J 0 bases, leaving 10 bases between the germline ends. This CDR3 region has 14 residues. CDR1 LNHDA and CDR2 SQIVND come from the germline V gene (reference sequence). The CDR3 bases are TGTGCCAGTAGTCGGCAGGGGACTAACTATGGCTACACCTTC. Translation gives CASSRQGTNYGYTF.

This clone was observed once. The chain joins TRBV18 to TRBJ2-2; 10 bases are shared with TRBD2. The V gene end was trimmed by 3 bases and the J gene end by 5 bases; junction bases not matched to a gene: 9. CDR1 KGHSH and CDR2 LQKENI come from the germline V gene. The CDR3 totals 17 residues. CDR3 bases: TGTGCCAGCTCACCGGACGGACTAGCGGCACGGACCGGGGAGCTGTTTTTT. This codes for CASSPDGLAARTGELFF. Complete variable domain (other parts from reference TRBV18 and TRBJ2-2): NAGVMQNPRHLVRRRGQEARLRCSPMKGHSHVYWYRQLPEEGLKFMVYLQKENIIDESGMPKERFSAEFPKEGPSILRIQQVVRGDSAAYFCASSPDGLAARTGELFFGEGSRLTVL.

The V call is TRBV2, the J call TRBJ2-7; D not certain. The CDR3 runs to 11 residues. The V end lost 6 bases, the J end lost 2 bases, and 5 bases lay between the germline ends. CDR1 is SNHLY and CDR2 is FYNNEI in the germline V gene. The CDR3 reads CASSPTYEQYF. CDR3 DNA: TGTGCCAGCAGCCCTACCTACGAGCAGTACTTC.

V usage is TRBV9 and J usage is TRBJ2-3; 10 bases agree with TRBD1. V lost 2 bases to trimming and J lost 3 bases; unmatched junction nucleotides: 6. Germline loops: CDR1 SGDLS, CDR2 YYNGEE. This CDR3 contains 16 residues. CDR3: CASSVDRDRGTDTQYF. The CDR3 coding sequence is TGTGCCAGCAGCGTCGACCGGGACAGGGGTACAGATACGCAGTATTTT.

This clone was recorded a few times. The chain links TRBV7-8 to TRBJ1-2; the D gene is possibly TRBD1 (6 bases). This CDR3 has 15 residues. V was shortened by 1 base and J by 4 bases, with 13 bases between the two germline ends. CDR1 and CDR2 (germline): SGHVS, FQNEAQ. CDR3 amino acids: CASSLEVTGPYGYTF. The DNA for the CDR3 is TGTGCCAGCAGCTTAGAGGTCACAGGGCCCTATGGCTACACCTTC.

The genes are TRBV27 and TRBJ2-5, with TRBD2 matching 11 bases. V trimming: 5 bases; J trimming: 0 bases; junction bases outside the gene matches: 8. CDR1 is MNHEY, CDR2 SMNVEV, per germline (reference sequence). The CDR3 contains 17 residues. The CDR3 nucleotides read TGTGCCAGCAGTCTTAGACTAGCGGGATCCAACCAAGAGACCCAGTACTTC. Translated, it gives CASSLRLAGSNQETQYF.

The gene calls are TRBV7-6 and TRBJ2-3, with D perhaps matching TRBD2 (7 bases). The V end lost 1 base, the J end lost 5 bases, and 10 bases lay between the germline ends. The CDR3 length is 14 residues. Germline values: CDR1 SGHVS, CDR2 FNYEAQ. As DNA, the CDR3 is TGTGCCAGCAGCTTAGGGGGGGGCGTAGATACGCAGTATTTT. Translating it yields CASSLGGGVDTQYF. The full variable domain, in which reference TRBV7-6 and TRBJ2-3 provide the parts outside the CDR3, is GAGVSQSPRYKVTKRGQDVALRCDPISGHVSLYWYRQALGQGPEFLTYFNYEAQQDKSGLPNDRFSAERPEGSISTLTIQRTEQRDSAMYRCASSLGGGVDTQYFGPGTRLTVL.

This clone turned up a few times. The chain uses TRBV7-9 and TRBJ2-5, with D uncertain. V lost 6 bases and J 1 base, leaving 9 bases between the germline ends. The length of the CDR3 is 13 residues. CDR1 SEHNR and CDR2 FQNEAQ come from the germline V gene (reference sequence). CDR3 nucleotides: TGTGCCAGCAGACCCTCGGGCCAAGAGACCCAGTACTTC. This codes for CASRPSGQETQYF.

The chain links TRBV4-3 to TRBJ2-5; 7 nucleotides match TRBD2. This CDR3 contains 15 residues. Per germline, CDR1 LGHNA and CDR2 YSLEER. J was trimmed by 3 bases and V by 4 bases; bases with no gene match: 8. In DNA, the CDR3 is TGCGCCAGCAGCCGCGAACTAGCGCGAAAAGAGACCCAGTACTTC. This sequence encodes CASSRELARKETQYF.

This rearrangement joins TRBV7-6 to TRBJ2-7, with TRBD2 matching 11 bases. The CDR3 has 16 residues. J was trimmed by 2 bases and V by 1 base; bases with no gene match: 4. Germline lookup yields CDR1 SGHVS and CDR2 FNYEAQ. CDR3 protein: CASSLDSGRVTYEQYF. The CDR3 nucleotides are TGTGCCAGCAGCTTAGATAGCGGGAGGGTTACCTACGAGCAGTACTTC.

In this sample, this clone turned up a few times. This chain connects TRBV6-6 to TRBJ2-1, with D tentatively TRBD1 (6 bases). Germline assignment: CDR1 MNHNY and CDR2 SVGAGI (reference sequence). CDR3 length: 14 amino acids. Trimming pared 6 bases from V and 3 bases from J, leaving 12 bases between. CDR3 in DNA: TGTGCCAGCAGCCGGGACACCCACTACAATGAGCAGTTCTTC. It yields the protein CASSRDTHYNEQFF.

This clone was observed a handful of times. The V and J genes are TRBV5-1 and TRBJ2-7; D unresolved. V was clipped by 2 bases and J by 12 bases, with 24 bases between them. The CDR3 has 15 amino acids. From germline, CDR1 is SGHRS and CDR2 YFSETQ. In DNA, the CDR3 is TGCGCCAGCAGCTTCACAGCCACGAGCAGTACTCCTGTGTACTTC. Its protein is CASSFTATSSTPVYF. Using reference TRBV5-1 and TRBJ2-7 for the parts outside the CDR3, the full variable domain is KAGVTQTPRYLIKTRGQQVTLSCSPISGHRSVSWYQQTPGQGLQFLFEYFSETQRNKGNFPGRFSGRQFSNSRSEMNVSTLELGDSALYLCASSFTATSSTPVYFGPGTRLTVT.

V gene TRBV5-1 combines with J gene TRBJ2-1; D may be TRBD2 (7 bases). CDR1 SGHRS and CDR2 YFSETQ come from the germline V gene. The V and J ends lost 3 bases and 8 bases respectively, with 12 bases between them. CDR3 size: 13 residues. The CDR3 loop reads CASSYGGLDEQFF. The CDR3 region has the DNA TGCGCCAGCAGCTACGGGGGGCTCGATGAGCAGTTCTTC.

This clone was observed a handful of times. Other DNA sequences in the same sample also yield this CDR3. J is TRBJ2-5 and V is TRBV7-2, with 16 bases aligning to TRBD2. Germline V gene sequence: CDR1 SGHTA, CDR2 FQGNSA. The CDR3 spans 16 residues. The trim removed 3 bases at V and 2 bases at J, leaving 0 bases unmatched. CDR3 sequence reads: CASSLGLAGGQETQYF. CDR3 nucleotides: TGTGCCAGCAGCTTGGGACTAGCGGGAGGGCAAGAGACCCAGTACTTC.

This clone appeared a few times. The chain recombines TRBV7-9 with TRBJ1-3, with D tentatively TRBD1 (5 bases). There are 14 residues in the CDR3. Germline V gives CDR1 SEHNR, CDR2 FQNEAQ (reference sequence). Trimming removed 2 bases at V and 1 base at J, with 6 bases between. The CDR3 nucleotides read TGTGCCAGCAGCTTACCAGGGTCTGGAAACACCATATATTTT. This encodes CASSLPGSGNTIYF.

A few counts support this clone. Other nucleotide sequences from this sample produce the same CDR3. The chain combines TRBV28 with TRBJ2-7; 8 bases line up with TRBD1. This CDR3 is 13 amino acids long. CDR1 and CDR2 (germline): MDHEN, SYDVKM. J lost 3 bases, V lost 5 bases, and 3 bases had no gene match. The CDR3 reads CASSPGQGYEQYF. CDR3 in DNA: TGTGCCAGCAGTCCCGGACAGGGCTACGAGCAGTACTTC.

The genes are TRBV11-2 and TRBJ2-7; 9 positions match TRBD2. The germline V gene has CDR1 SGHAT and CDR2 FQNNGV. This CDR3 comprises 16 residues. V lost 0 bases and J lost 4; bases outside the gene matches: 7. In DNA, the CDR3 is TGTGCCAGCAGCTTAGATCCCCTAGCGGGGAATTACGAGCAGTACTTC. It specifies CASSLDPLAGNYEQYF.

This clone was detected only a few times. The V call is TRBV2, the J call TRBJ1-2, with D hard to call. This CDR3 comprises 13 residues. Per germline, CDR1 SNHLY and CDR2 FYNNEI. Trimming cost V 7 bases and J 6 bases, with 15 bases left between them. CDR3 in DNA: TGTGCCAGCAAAACAGCTGGTCTCAATGGCTACACCTTC. Translation: CASKTAGLNGYTF.

There are a few counts of this clone. The chain links TRBV21-1 to TRBJ2-5; the table gives TRBD2 as D, unverified against the DNA. TRBV21-1 is reported as a pseudogene. The CDR3 is made up of 17 amino acids. The CDR3 region has the DNA TGTGCCAGCAGATATACCCGGACTAGCGGGGGGACGGAGACCCAGTACTTC. Translated: CASRYTRTSGGTETQYF.

The chain employs TRBV28 and TRBJ2-3, with TRBD2 as a possible D gene (6 bases). The CDR3 has 14 residues. Germline V gene lookup returns CDR1 MDHEN and CDR2 SYDVKM. V shed 4 bases and J shed 3 bases, with 11 bases lying between them. The DNA of the CDR3 is TGTGCCAGCAGTTCCCCGGGAGCGACAGATACGCAGTATTTT. This translates into CASSSPGATDTQYF.

This clone was counted between two and nine times. The chain is built from TRBV5-1 and TRBJ2-7, with a possible D match to TRBD1 (6 bases). Per the germline V gene, CDR1 is SGHRS and CDR2 is YFSETQ. V was clipped by 4 bases and J by 6 bases, with 17 bases between them. The CDR3 is made up of 14 amino acids. CDR3 bases: TGCGCCAGCAGCGCGACAGGAGGTAAGGGCGAGCAGTACTTC. Amino acids: CASSATGGKGEQYF.

Details on this clone: An end of the junction differs from the germline gene, which may be a read error. The V and J genes are TRBV7-2 and TRBJ2-3; maybe TRBD1 (6 bases). Looked up from germline, CDR1 is SGHTA and CDR2 is FQGNSA. The CDR3 has 12 amino acids. CDR3 sequence reads: CASSSRTETQYF. The CDR3 DNA is TGTGCCAGCAGCTCGCGGACAGAGACGCAGTATTTT. The full variable domain, in which reference TRBV7-2 and TRBJ2-3 provide the parts outside the CDR3, is GAGVSQSPSNKVTEKGKDVELRCDPISGHTALYWYRQSLGQGLEFLIYFQGNSAPDKSGLPSDRFSAERTGGSVSTLTIQRTQQEDSAVYLCASSSRTETQYFGPGTRLTVL.

The rearrangement joins TRBV7-2 to TRBJ2-3; D may be TRBD2 (7 bases). Germline CDR1 and CDR2: SGHTA and FQGNSA. V was pared by 2 bases and J by 0 bases, with 15 bases between. CDR3 length equals 17 residues. CDR3 residues: CASSLQGGGPSTDTQYF. CDR3 coding DNA: TGTGCCAGCAGCTTACAAGGGGGGGGGCCTAGCACAGATACGCAGTATTTT.

This clone has more than one count but fewer than ten. The chain has TRBV5-1 and TRBJ2-1, with 14 bases identical to TRBD2. V gave up 5 bases and J gave up 7 bases; unmatched junction bases: 5. Germline V gene lookup returns CDR1 SGHRS and CDR2 YFSETQ. The length of the CDR3 is 15 residues. CDR3 sequence reads: CASRKTSGRANEQFF. CDR3 DNA: TGCGCCAGCAGAAAGACTAGCGGGAGGGCAAATGAGCAGTTCTTC.

The chain couples TRBV9 to TRBJ1-3; the D gene is possibly TRBD1 (5 bases). This CDR3 contains 14 residues. The ends were cut back, 3 bases at V and 5 bases at J, with 12 bases in the middle. In germline, CDR1 is SGDLS, CDR2 YYNGEE. CDR3 sequence (DNA): TGTGCCAGCAGCGCACAGGCCCAGCGAAACACCATATATTTT. Encoded protein: CASSAQAQRNTIYF.

The chain couples TRBV5-1 to TRBJ2-1; 15 bases are shared with TRBD2. Germline V gene lookup returns CDR1 SGHRS and CDR2 YFSETQ. This CDR3 has 17 residues. J was trimmed by 6 bases and V by 4 bases; bases with no gene match: 8. In nucleotides, the CDR3 is TGCGCCAGCAGCCCCGGGACTAGCGGGAGGAAGATCAATGAGCAGTTCTTC. This translates into CASSPGTSGRKINEQFF.